The following is a T cell receptor beta chain sequence with its context. The entry originates in a study of blood T cell repertoires in COVID-19. Across the study: Acute-phase and convalescent COVID-19 samples originated in the United States, Italy and Spain. PBMCs, B-cell-depleted T cells, or T cells were the source of the cDNA or gDNA that made up the material.

Per the authors' pipeline: Nucleated cell counts were estimated from reference gene primer amplification. Sequencing was performed with immunoSEQ multiplex PCR; in TCRdb, only in-frame clones are kept and a portion is missing. V and J calls plus clone size are reproduced from that table; the DNA served to infer D and trimming. Of roughly 100,000 clones listed, 80% to 90% were seen once; the top ten hold about a sixth. The material sequenced was peripheral blood. The sequence was collected from a human donor in a cohort sampled during active COVID-19.

The CDR3, as DNA: TGTGCCAGCAGCTTTAGGGAGGGCTCCTATAATTCACCCCTCCACTTT. Its translation: CASSFREGSYNSPLHF. The gene calls are TRBV7-2 and TRBJ1-6; D gene ambiguous. Germline V gene data show CDR1 as SGHTA and CDR2 as FQGNSA. CDR3 size: 16 residues. V was pared by 3 bases and J by 0 bases, with 9 bases between.